The 7 T cell receptor beta chains in this list originate from one sample, sequenced in a study of cytomegalovirus exposure and HLA in healthy donors. Profiling relied on immunoSEQ multiplex PCR, and the TCRdb table lists in-frame clones only, not all of them. The table lists about 73,000 clones, 95% of them singletons. Sample: PBMCs. These receptors all stem from a man younger than 35 in good health and CMV-seronegative.

The gene calls are TRBV28 and TRBJ1-5; D is undetermined. V was trimmed by 5 bases and J by 0 bases, leaving 14 bases between them. This CDR3 has 16 residues. Per the germline V gene, CDR1 is MDHEN and CDR2 is SYDVKM. The CDR3 region is CASSLEVLDSNQPQHF. CDR3 coding DNA: TGTGCCAGCAGTCTCGAGGTCCTAGATAGCAATCAGCCCCAGCATTTT.

The chain has TRBV6-5 and TRBJ1-2, with D hard to call. The V and J ends lost 2 bases and 3 bases respectively, with 10 bases between them. Germline V lookup: CDR1 MNHEY, CDR2 SVGAGI. The CDR3 loop spans 14 amino acids. The CDR3 spells CASSYLEDYYGYTF. DNA of the CDR3: TGTGCCAGCAGTTACCTGGAGGACTACTATGGCTACACCTTC.

This chain uses TRBV30 with TRBJ2-5; 9 bases line up with TRBD2. Unmatched junction bases numbered 5, after V lost 1 base and J lost 5 bases. CDR1 GTSNPN and CDR2 SVGIG come from the germline V gene (reference sequence). CDR3 size: 14 residues. The CDR3 sequence is CAWSGLADQETQYF. The CDR3 DNA reads TGTGCCTGGAGTGGACTAGCGGATCAGGAGACCCAGTACTTC.

The chain joins TRBV4-2 to TRBJ2-3, with 7 bases fitting TRBD2. The CDR3 has 16 residues. Germline-derived CDR1 and CDR2 are LGHNA and YNFKEQ. The V gene end was trimmed by 3 bases and the J gene end by 0 bases; junction bases not matched to a gene: 6. The CDR3, as DNA: TGTGCCAGCAGCCATGTTCGGGGGGTGAGCACAGATACGCAGTATTTT. This codes for CASSHVRGVSTDTQYF.

The chain links TRBV30 to TRBJ1-1, with D hard to call. The V gene lost 2 bases and the J gene lost 11 bases, with 12 bases spanning the gap. The V gene's germline CDR1 is GTSNPN and CDR2 SVGIG (reference sequence). CDR3 size: 11 residues. CDR3 bases: TGTGCCTGGAGTAGTGGAGGAATGGCTTTCTTT. Residues: CAWSSGGMAFF. Full variable domain (outside the CDR3, taken from reference TRBV30 and TRBJ1-1): SQTIHQWPATLVQPVGSPLSLECTVEGTSNPNLYWYRQAAGRGLQLLFYSVGIGQISSEVPQNLSASRPQDRQFILSSKKLLLSDSGFYLCAWSSGGMAFFGQGTRLTVV.

V usage is TRBV19 and J usage is TRBJ2-1; 8 nucleotides align to TRBD1. The germline V gene has CDR1 LNHDA and CDR2 SQIVND (reference sequence). Germline trimming cut 6 bases from V and 10 bases from J; bases unmatched to any gene: 14. The CDR3 has 15 amino acids. The CDR3 DNA is TGTGCCAGTAGGTCACCGGGACAGGCGATATTCGAGCAGTTCTTC. It encodes CASRSPGQAIFEQFF.

V gene TRBV7-3 combines with J gene TRBJ2-5; 10 nucleotides line up with TRBD2. V gave up 2 bases and J gave up 5 bases; unmatched junction bases: 11. This CDR3 comprises 17 residues. The germline CDR1 and CDR2 sequences are SGHTA and FQGTGA. The CDR3 loop is CASSLGRAGGRTETQYF. CDR3 bases: TGTGCCAGCAGCTTAGGCCGAGCGGGGGGGAGGACTGAGACCCAGTACTTC. The whole variable domain, remainder taken from reference TRBV7-3 and TRBJ2-5, is GAGVSQTPSNKVTEKGKYVELRCDPISGHTALYWYRQSLGQGPEFLIYFQGTGAADDSGLPNDRFFAVRPEGSVSTLKIQRTERGDSAVYLCASSLGRAGGRTETQYFGPGTRLLVL.